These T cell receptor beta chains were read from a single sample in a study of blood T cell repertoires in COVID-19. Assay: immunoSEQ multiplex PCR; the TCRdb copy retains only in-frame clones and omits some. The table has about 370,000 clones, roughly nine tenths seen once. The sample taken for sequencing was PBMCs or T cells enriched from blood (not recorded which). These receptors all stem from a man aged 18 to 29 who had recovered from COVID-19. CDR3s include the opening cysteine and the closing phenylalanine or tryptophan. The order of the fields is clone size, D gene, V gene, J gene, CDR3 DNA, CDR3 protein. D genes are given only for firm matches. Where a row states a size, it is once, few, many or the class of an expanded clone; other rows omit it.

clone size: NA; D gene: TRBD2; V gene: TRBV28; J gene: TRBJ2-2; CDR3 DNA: TGTGCCAGCAGTGGTCTTCGGGGGGACCCCGGGGAGCTGTTTTTT; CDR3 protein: CASSGLRGDPGELFF
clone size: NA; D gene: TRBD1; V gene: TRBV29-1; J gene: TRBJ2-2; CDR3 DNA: TGCAGCGTAGGACAGGGGGCTTCAATCACCGGGGAGCTGTTTTTT; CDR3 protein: CSVGQGASITGELFF
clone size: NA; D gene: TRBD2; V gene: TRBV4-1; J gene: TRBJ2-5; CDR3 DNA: TGCGCCAGCAGCCAAGGAAATAGCGGGGAGACCCAGTACTTC; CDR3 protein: CASSQGNSGETQYF
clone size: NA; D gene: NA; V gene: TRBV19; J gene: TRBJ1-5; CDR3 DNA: TGTGCCAGTAGTATTGGGAGGACCCTGAATCAGCCCCAGCATTTT; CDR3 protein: CASSIGRTLNQPQHF
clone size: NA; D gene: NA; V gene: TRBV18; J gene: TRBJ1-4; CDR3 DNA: TGTGCCAGCTCACCAGGACAGAATGAAAAACTGTTTTTT; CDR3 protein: CASSPGQNEKLFF
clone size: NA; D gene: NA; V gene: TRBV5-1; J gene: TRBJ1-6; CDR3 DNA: TGCGCCAGCAGCTATGGGTCAGGGGAAGGCCCCTATAATTCACCCCTCCACTTT; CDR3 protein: CASSYGSGEGPYNSPLHF
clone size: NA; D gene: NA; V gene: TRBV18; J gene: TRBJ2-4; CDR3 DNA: TGTGCCAGCTCAGGACAGCGAAACATTCAGTACTTC; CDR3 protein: CASSGQRNIQYF
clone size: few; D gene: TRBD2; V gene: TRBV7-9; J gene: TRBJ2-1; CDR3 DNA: TGTGCCAGCAGCCCGGGACTAGCGGGAGGGCCTAGGTACAATGAGCAGTTCTTC; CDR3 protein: CASSPGLAGGPRYNEQFF
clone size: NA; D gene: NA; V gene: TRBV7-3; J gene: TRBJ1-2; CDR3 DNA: TGTGCCAGCAGCTTTAGCAGGGAAGGGGGCTACACCTTC; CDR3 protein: CASSFSREGGYTF
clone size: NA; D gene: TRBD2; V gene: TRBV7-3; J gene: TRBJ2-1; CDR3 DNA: TGTGCCAGCAGCTTAAAAGGGACTAGCGGGATCAATGAGCAGTTCTTC; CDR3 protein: CASSLKGTSGINEQFF
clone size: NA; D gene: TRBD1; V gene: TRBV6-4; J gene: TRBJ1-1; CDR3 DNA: TGTGCCAGCAGGGAACAGGGGGCTCCTAACACTGAAGCTTTCTTT; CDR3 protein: CASREQGAPNTEAFF
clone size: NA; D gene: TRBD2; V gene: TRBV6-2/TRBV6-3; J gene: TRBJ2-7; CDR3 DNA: TGTGCCAGCAGTTACTTCCCGGGGGCGGTAGCGGGGACCTACGAGCAGTACTTC; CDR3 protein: CASSYFPGAVAGTYEQYF
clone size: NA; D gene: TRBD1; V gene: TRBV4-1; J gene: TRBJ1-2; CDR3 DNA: TGCGCCAGCAGCCAAGAACTACGGGACAGGGGTAACTATGGCTACACCTTC; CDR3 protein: CASSQELRDRGNYGYTF
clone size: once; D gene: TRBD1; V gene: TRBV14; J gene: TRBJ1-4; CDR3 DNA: TGTGCCAGCAGCGGACAGGGACCTTCAGAAAAACTGTTTTTT; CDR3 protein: CASSGQGPSEKLFF
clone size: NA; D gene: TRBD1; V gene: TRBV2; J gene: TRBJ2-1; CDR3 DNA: TGTGCCAGCACCCCCGGGACAGGGGTATACAATGAGCAGTTCTTC; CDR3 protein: CASTPGTGVYNEQFF
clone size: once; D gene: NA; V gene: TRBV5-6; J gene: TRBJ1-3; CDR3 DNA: TGTGCCAGCAGCTTCTCAGGGTTCGGTGGAAACACCATATATTTT; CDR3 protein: CASSFSGFGGNTIYF
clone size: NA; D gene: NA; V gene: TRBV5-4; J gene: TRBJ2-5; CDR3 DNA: TGTGCCAGCAGCACCAGGGTAAATCAAGAGACCCAGTACTTC; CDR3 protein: CASSTRVNQETQYF
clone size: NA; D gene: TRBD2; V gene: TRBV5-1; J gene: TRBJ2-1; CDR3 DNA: TGCGCCAGCAGCTTGTCTGCGGGAGGGCCTCTCTCCTACAATGAGCAGTTCTTC; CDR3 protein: CASSLSAGGPLSYNEQFF
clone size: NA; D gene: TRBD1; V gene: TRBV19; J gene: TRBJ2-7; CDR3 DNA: TGTGCCAGTAGTCGCCCGGGACAGGGGTCCTACGAGCAGTACTTC; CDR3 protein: CASSRPGQGSYEQYF
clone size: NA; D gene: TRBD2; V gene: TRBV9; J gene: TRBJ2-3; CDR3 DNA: TGTGCCAGCAGCTCTTCTGGGACTAGCGGAGATACGCAGTATTTT; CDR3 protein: CASSSSGTSGDTQYF
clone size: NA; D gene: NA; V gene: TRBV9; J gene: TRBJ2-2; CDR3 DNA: TGTGCCAGCAGCGTAGTAGGCGGGCGGAACACCGGGGAGCTGTTTTTT; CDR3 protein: CASSVVGGRNTGELFF
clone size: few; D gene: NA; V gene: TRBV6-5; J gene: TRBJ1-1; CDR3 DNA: TGTGCCAGCGACACCCCGTTGAACACTGAAGCTTTCTTT; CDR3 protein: CASDTPLNTEAFF
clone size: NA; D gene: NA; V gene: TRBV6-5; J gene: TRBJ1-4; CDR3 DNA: TGTGCCACACATAAAAGTGGTACTAATGAAAAACTGTTTTTT; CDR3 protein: CATHKSGTNEKLFF
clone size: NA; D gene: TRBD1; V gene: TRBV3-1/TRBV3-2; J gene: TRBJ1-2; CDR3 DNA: TGTGCCAGCAGCCAGGCGGACAGGGAAAGTTTCGGCTACACCTTC; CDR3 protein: CASSQADRESFGYTF
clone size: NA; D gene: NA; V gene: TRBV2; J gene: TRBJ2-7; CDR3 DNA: TGTGCCAGCAGCGACAGGCTTACCTGGGAGTACTTC; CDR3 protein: CASSDRLTWEYF
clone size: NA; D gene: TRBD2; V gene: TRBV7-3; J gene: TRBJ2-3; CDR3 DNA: TGTGCCAGCAGCTTAAGAGGGGTGGGGACACCGGGAGGGGATACGCAGTATTTT; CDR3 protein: CASSLRGVGTPGGDTQYF
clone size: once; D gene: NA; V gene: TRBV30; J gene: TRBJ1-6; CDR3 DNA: TGTGCCTGGGCCGGGGTTTGGCCTTATAATTCACCCCTCCACTTT; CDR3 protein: CAWAGVWPYNSPLHF
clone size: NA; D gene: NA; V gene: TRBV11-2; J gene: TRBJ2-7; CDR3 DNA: TGTGCCAGCAGCGAACAGGGCCACGAGCAGTACTTC; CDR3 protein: CASSEQGHEQYF
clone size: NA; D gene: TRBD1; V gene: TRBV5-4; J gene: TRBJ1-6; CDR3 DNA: TGTGCCAGCAGCTTGATACCGGGACAGGGAAGCAATTCACCCCTCCACTTT; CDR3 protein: CASSLIPGQGSNSPLHF